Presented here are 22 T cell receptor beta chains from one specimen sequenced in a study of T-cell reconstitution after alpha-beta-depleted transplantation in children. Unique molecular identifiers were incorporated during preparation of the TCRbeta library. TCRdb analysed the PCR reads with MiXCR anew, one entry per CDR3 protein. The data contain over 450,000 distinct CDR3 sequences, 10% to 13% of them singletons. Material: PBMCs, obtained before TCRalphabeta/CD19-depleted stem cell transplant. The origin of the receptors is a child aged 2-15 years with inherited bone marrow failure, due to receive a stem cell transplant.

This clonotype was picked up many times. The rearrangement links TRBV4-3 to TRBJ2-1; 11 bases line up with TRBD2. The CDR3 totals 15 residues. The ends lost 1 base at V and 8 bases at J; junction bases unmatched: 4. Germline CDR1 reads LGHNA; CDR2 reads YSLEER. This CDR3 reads CASSQGTSGSYEQFF. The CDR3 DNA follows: TGCGCCAGCAGCCAAGGCACTAGCGGGAGCTATGAGCAGTTCTTC.

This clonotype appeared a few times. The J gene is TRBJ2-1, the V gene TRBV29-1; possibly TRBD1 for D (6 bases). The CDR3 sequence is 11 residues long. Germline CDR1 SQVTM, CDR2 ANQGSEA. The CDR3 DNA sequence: TGCACCATAGGGGACACGGGCGAGCAGTTCTTC. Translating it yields CTIGDTGEQFF.

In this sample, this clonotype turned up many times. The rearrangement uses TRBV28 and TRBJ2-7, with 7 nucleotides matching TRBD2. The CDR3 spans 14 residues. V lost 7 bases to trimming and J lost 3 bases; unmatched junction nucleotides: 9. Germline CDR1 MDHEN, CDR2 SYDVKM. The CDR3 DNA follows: TGTGCCAGCACCTTTATGGGGGGGGACTACGAGCAGTACTTC. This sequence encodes CASTFMGGDYEQYF. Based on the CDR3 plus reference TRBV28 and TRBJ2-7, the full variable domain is DVKVTQSSRYLVKRTGEKVFLECVQDMDHENMFWYRQDPGLGLRLIYFSYDVKMKEKGDIPEGYSVSREKKERFSLILESASTNQTSMYLCASTFMGGDYEQYFGPGTRLTVT.

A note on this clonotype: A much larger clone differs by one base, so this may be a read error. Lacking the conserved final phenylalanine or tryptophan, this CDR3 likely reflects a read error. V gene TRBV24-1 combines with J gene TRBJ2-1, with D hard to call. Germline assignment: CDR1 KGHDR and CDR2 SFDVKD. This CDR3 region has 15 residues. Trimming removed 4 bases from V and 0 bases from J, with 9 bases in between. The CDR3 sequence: CATSDRRSSYNEQFS. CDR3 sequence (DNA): TGTGCCACCAGTGACAGGAGATCCTCCTACAATGAGCAGTTCTCC.

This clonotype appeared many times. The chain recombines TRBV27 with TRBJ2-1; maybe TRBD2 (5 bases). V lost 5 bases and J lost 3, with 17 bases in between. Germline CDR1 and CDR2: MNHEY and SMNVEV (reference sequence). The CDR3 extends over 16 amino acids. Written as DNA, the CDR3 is TGTGCCAGCAGTCCCCCCGGGGTTAGCGACTACAATGAGCAGTTCTTC. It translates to CASSPPGVSDYNEQFF.

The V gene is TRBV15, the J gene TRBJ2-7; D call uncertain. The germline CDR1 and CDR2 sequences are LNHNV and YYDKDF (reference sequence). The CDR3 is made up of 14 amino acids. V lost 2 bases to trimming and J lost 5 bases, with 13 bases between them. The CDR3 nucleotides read TGTGCCACCAGCAGAAATCTTCGAGAGGACGAGCAGTACTTC. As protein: CATSRNLREDEQYF.

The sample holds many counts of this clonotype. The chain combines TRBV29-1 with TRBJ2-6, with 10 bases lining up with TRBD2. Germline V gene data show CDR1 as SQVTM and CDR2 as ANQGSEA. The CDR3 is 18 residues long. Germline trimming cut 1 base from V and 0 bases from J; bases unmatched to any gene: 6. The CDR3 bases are TGCAGCGTTGAAGCCCTGCTAGCGGGAGACTCTGGGGCCAACGTCCTGACTTTC. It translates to CSVEALLAGDSGANVLTF.

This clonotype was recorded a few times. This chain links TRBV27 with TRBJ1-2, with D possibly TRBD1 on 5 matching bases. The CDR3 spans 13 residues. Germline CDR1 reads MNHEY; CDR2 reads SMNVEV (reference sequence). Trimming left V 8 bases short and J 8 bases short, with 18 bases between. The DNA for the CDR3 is TGTGCCAGCGGCCCGCGAGGGGATGGCGGCTACACCTTC. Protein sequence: CASGPRGDGGYTF.

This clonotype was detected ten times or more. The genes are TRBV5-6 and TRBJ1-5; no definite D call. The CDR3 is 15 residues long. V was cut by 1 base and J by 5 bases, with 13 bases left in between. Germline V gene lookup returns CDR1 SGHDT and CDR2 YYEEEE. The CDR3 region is CASSLRPGWDQPQHF. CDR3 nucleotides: TGTGCCAGCAGCTTGCGTCCGGGGTGGGATCAGCCCCAGCATTTT.

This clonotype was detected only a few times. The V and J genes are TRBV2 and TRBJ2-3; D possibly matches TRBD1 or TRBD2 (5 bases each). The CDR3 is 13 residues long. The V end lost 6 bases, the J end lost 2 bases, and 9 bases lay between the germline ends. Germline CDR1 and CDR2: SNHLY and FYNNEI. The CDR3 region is CASSGDLTDTQYF. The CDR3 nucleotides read TGTGCCAGCAGCGGGGACCTCACAGATACGCAGTATTTT.

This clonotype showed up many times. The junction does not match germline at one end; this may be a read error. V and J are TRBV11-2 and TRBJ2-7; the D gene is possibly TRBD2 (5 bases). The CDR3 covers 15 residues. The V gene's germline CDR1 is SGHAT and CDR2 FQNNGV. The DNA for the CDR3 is TGCGCCAGCAGCTTGGCCACGGGGAGCTCCTACGAGCAGTACTTC. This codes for CASSLATGSSYEQYF.

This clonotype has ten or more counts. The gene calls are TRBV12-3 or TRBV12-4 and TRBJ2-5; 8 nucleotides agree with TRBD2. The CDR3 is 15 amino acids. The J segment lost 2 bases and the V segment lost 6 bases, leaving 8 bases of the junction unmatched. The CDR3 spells CASRPGLEDQETQYF. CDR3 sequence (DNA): TGTGCCAGCAGACCGGGACTAGAGGATCAAGAGACCCAGTACTTC.

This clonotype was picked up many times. CDR3 protein: CASSVASGRGNTQYF. CDR3 nucleotides: TGTGCCAGCAGCGTAGCTAGCGGGAGGGGAAATACGCAGTATTTT. The chain links TRBV9 to TRBJ2-3, with 12 bases that match TRBD2. CDR3 length equals 15 residues. After removal of 0 bases from V and 7 bases from J, the junction contained 3 bases not matched to a gene. Germline V gene data show CDR1 as SGDLS and CDR2 as YYNGEE.

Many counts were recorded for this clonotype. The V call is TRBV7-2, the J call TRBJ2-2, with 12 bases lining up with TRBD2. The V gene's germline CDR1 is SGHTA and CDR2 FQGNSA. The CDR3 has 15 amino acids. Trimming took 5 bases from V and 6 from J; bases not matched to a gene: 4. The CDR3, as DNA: TGTGCCAGCAGCCGGACTAGCGGGATGTCCGGGGAGCTGTTTTTT. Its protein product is CASSRTSGMSGELFF.

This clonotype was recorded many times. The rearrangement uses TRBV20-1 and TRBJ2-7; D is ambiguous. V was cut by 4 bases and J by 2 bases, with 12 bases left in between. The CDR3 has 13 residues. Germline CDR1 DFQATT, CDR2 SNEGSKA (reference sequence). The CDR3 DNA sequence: TGCAGTGCTAAGAGGTCTCCCCCCTACGAGCAGTACTTC. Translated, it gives CSAKRSPPYEQYF.

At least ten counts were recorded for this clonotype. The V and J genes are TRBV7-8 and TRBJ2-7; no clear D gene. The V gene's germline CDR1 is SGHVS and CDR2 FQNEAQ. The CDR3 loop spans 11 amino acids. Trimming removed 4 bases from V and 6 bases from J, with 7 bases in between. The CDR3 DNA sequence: TGTGCCAGCAGCTCCCGACCCGAGCAGTACTTC. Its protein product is CASSSRPEQYF.

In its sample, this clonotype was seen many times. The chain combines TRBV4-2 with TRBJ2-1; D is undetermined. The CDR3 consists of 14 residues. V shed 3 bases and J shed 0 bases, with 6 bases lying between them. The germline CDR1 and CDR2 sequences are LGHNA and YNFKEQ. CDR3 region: CASSQRSSYNEQFF. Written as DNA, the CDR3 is TGTGCCAGCAGCCAGCGGAGCTCCTACAATGAGCAGTTCTTC.

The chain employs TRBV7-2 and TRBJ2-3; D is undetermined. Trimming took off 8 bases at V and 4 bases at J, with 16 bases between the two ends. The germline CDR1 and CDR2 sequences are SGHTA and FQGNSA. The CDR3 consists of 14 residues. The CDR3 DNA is TGTGCCAGCCGTCGCGGCGGAAACCCAGATACGCAGTATTTT. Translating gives CASRRGGNPDTQYF.

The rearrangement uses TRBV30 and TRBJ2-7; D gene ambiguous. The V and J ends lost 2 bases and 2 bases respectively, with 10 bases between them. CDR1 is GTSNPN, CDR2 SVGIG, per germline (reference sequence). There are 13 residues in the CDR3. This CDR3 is CAWSPPKPYEQYF. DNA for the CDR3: TGTGCCTGGAGTCCCCCAAAACCCTACGAGCAGTACTTC.

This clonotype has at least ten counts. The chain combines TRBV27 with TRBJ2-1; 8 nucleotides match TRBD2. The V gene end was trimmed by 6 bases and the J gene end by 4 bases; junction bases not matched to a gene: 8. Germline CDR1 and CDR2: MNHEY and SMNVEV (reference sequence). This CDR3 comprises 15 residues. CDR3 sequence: CASSLTPGGYNEQFF. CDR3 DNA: TGTGCCAGCAGCCTTACCCCGGGAGGGTACAATGAGCAGTTCTTC.

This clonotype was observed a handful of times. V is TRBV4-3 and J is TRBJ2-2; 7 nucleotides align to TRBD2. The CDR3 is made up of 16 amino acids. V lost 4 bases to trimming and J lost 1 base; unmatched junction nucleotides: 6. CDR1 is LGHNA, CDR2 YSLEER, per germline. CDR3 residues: CASSPRLAVNTGELFF. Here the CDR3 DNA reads TGCGCCAGCAGCCCTCGCCTAGCGGTGAACACCGGGGAGCTGTTTTTT.

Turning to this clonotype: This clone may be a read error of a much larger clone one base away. This chain's CDR3 is CGSKGGFGGEKLFF. Here the CDR3 DNA reads TGTGGCAGCAAGGGTGGTTTTGGGGGCGAAAAACTGTTTTTT. The chain joins TRBV6-1 to TRBJ1-4; the D gene is possibly TRBD1 (6 bases). This CDR3 spans 14 amino acids. Germline V lookup: CDR1 MNHNS, CDR2 SASEGT.